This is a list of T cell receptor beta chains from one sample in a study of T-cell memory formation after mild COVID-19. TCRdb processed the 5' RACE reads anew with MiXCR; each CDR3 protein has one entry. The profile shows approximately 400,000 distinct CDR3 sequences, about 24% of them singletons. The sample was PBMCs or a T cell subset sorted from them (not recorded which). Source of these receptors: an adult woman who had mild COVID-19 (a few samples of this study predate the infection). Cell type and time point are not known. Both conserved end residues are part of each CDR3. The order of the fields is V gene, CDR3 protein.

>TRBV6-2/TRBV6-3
CASSYGLAGGAYEQYF
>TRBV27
CASSLVRPLNTEAFF
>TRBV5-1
CASSFDRHGYTF
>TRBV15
CATSRDVDRGFNEQFF
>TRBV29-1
CSGGQGEDEQYF
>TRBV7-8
CASSLAPGSTSGANVLTF
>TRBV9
CASSLTGGPEAFF
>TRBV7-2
CASSLTGGNEKLFF
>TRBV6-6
CASSWGGVLPSYEQYF
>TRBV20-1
CSVPGTGGLETQYF
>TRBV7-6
CASSPRRQGNTEAFF
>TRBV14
CASSRQYNEQFF
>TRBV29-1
CSVEVPTGGADTEAFF
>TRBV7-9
CASSQRYEQYF
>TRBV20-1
CSARARRGNTEAFF
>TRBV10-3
CAISGGTGAYEQYF
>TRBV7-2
CALTPNYGYTF
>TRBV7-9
CASSFGLLAESEQFF
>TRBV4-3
CASSRDRGLVEEQFF
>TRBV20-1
CSCLGAAKNTEAFF
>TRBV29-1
CSVTVSYEQYF
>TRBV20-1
CSASRSPDRVGYTF
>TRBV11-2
CASSLRRSDEQYF
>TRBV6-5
CASSFQGKTDTQYF
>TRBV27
CASSNPGQLYEQYF
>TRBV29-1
CSVVDREAEAFF
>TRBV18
CASSPTQDTEAFF
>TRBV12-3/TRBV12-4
CASSFGRNEQFF
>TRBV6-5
CASSPRGQGRTSYEQYF
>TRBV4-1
CASSQVRQGNTEAFF
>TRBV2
CASSVPATVNTEAFF
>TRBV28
CASSLERGNEKLFF
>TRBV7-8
CASSLARGHEQFF
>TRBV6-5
CASSYIRGEETQYF
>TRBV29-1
CSVGRGDTDTDTQYF
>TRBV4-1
CASSQGKGTFAYEQYF
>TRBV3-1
CASSRGRVSSYNEQFF
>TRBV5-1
CASSRPTGVGTDTQYF
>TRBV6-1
CASSGLAFYEQYF
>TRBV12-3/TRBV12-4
CASSLGGDTQYF
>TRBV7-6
CASSLVSGREHYEQYF
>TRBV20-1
CSASGRLYEQYF
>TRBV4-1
CASSQDPGRTGEFVGNTEAFF
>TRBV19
CASSMGESGYEQYF
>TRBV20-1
CSARGPRRGDNQPQHF
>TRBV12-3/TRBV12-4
CASSSRTGGQPQHF
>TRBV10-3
CAISDPQLGSETQYF
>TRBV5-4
CASSTGHHTDTQYF